This T cell receptor beta chain was captured in a study of blood T cell repertoires in COVID-19. Study at large: The origin of the acute and convalescent COVID-19 samples was the United States, Italy and Spain. PBMCs, B-cell-depleted T cells, or T cells were the source of the cDNA or gDNA that made up the material.

The authors' processing: From reference gene primer amplification, estimates of nucleated cell counts were derived. Repertoires were generated with immunoSEQ multiplex PCR, while TCRdb's copy carries only in-frame clones and drops some. V and J calls and clone size follow that table, whereas D and trimming were derived from the DNA. This table holds roughly 250,000 clones, over 75% found once. This clone was seen only once. The J segment lost 10 bases and the V segment lost 2 bases, leaving 8 bases of the junction unmatched. The germline gives CDR1 MNHEY, CDR2 SMNVEV (reference sequence). The CDR3 length is 15 residues.

The sequence was obtained from a woman in her 30s with acute or convalescent COVID-19. The sequenced sample was peripheral blood. The chain uses TRBV27 and TRBJ2-1, with 10 positions matching TRBD2. CDR3 DNA sequence: TGTGCCAGCAGTTTAGGCGGGCTAGCGGGGGACGAGCAGTTCTTC. This encodes CASSLGGLAGDEQFF.